These T cell receptor beta chains were read from a single sample in a study of T cells in placental villitis. Repertoires were generated with immunoSEQ multiplex PCR, while TCRdb's copy carries only in-frame clones and drops some. The profile covers roughly 6,300 clones, with around 80% appearing a single time and 7.5% to 10% taken by the ten largest. What was sequenced was placental tissue containing maternal and fetal cells. Source of these receptors: a human patient with infectious villitis; the placental T cells may come from both mother and fetus. Each CDR3 is given without its conserved first and last residue. The order of the fields is J gene, V gene, clone size, CDR3 protein. Only part of the rows carry a size: once, few, many, or a class if the clone is expanded.

TRBJ2-3,TRBV27,NA,ASSFIPSGTHSTDTQY
TRBJ2-7,TRBV3-1/TRBV3-2,NA,ASSPFQRGDLLSPEQY
TRBJ1-4,TRBV14,NA,ASSQEWTGGVEKLF
TRBJ1-2,TRBV18,NA,ASSPALGQNYGYT
TRBJ1-2,TRBV28,NA,ASARAGYT
TRBJ1-1,TRBV12-3/TRBV12-4,large,ASSLQGNTEAF
TRBJ2-5,TRBV12-2,NA,ASRLASGGLGETQY
TRBJ2-7,TRBV6-5,once,ASSYGTSGYEQY
TRBJ2-7,TRBV10-3,NA,AIRGDRDSYEQY
TRBJ2-7,TRBV18,NA,ASSPPSGRGYEQY
TRBJ2-3,TRBV6-2/TRBV6-3,few,ASSYSAGSTDTQY
TRBJ1-3,TRBV9,NA,VSSVHPDSSGNTIY
TRBJ2-2,TRBV18,few,ASQDTGELF
TRBJ1-1,TRBV5-1,NA,ASSLDGLGEAF
TRBJ2-7,TRBV5-1,NA,ASSLPGGKHEQY
TRBJ2-7,TRBV5-1,few,ASSWTSGSYEQY
TRBJ1-1,TRBV5-1,once,ASSLEQKNTEAF
TRBJ2-1,TRBV6-5,NA,ASSSTASSYNEQF
TRBJ2-5,TRBV7-2,NA,ASSLYSTQETQY
TRBJ1-4,TRBV6-5,NA,ASSPQEENEKLF
TRBJ1-1,TRBV11-2,NA,ASRGIDENTEAF
TRBJ2-7,TRBV2,once,ASSLQQGSEQY
TRBJ1-5,TRBV19,NA,ASIKGSDRDNQPQH
TRBJ1-2,TRBV15,once,ATSRENLRLGPYGGYT
TRBJ1-4,TRBV5-1,NA,ASSPLTTNEKLF
TRBJ2-3,TRBV6-5,NA,ATVWTVAAADTQY
TRBJ1-5,TRBV15,large,ATSRFLGGNQPQH
TRBJ2-2,TRBV9,NA,ASSAGSPGELF
TRBJ2-7,TRBV7-9,once,TSSYQGYEQY
TRBJ1-2,TRBV6-2/TRBV6-3,NA,ASSTGVSFSYGYT
TRBJ2-1,TRBV5-4,NA,ASSFSVRNEQF
TRBJ1-2,TRBV7-2,few,ASSLGAVGRGYT
TRBJ1-2,TRBV20-1,NA,SAREAPGYT
TRBJ2-3,TRBV7-2,NA,ASSLVAGAYTDTQY